This TCR beta chain was documented in a study of OX40 agonist ivuxolimab in advanced cancers. Some clones are missing from TCRdb's copy, which holds only in-frame ones; the method was immunoSEQ multiplex PCR. The repertoire consists of 28,000 or so clones, with approximately 85% occurring once and the leading ten covering 30% to 40%. The CDR3 covers 11 residues. Germline V gene sequence: CDR1 SEHNR, CDR2 FQNEAQ (reference sequence). The V end was cut by 6 bases, the J end by 4 bases, with 4 bases between. This rearrangement joins TRBV7-9 to TRBJ2-1; D gene uncertain. The TCR comes from an adult with an advanced solid tumor such as melanoma, head and neck, liver or kidney cancer. The material was CD4+ or CD8+ T cells sorted from blood, obtained in a trial of the OX40 agonist ivuxolimab. The CDR3 sequence: CASRQYNEQFF. The CDR3 DNA sequence: TGTGCCAGCAGACAATACAATGAGCAGTTCTTC.